This is a list of T cell receptor beta chains from one sample in a study of beta chain features in type 1 diabetes. Some clones are missing from TCRdb's copy, which holds only in-frame ones; the method was immunoSEQ multiplex PCR. The profile shows about 180,000 clones, 13% of them singletons. The sequenced sample was central memory CD4+ T cells from blood. These receptors all come from a woman under 30 in good health. The CDR3 runs from the conserved cysteine through the conserved F or W. The D gene is left open where the match is weak. Rows may omit the clone size; those that give it use once, few, many or a size class.

J gene,V gene,D gene,clone size,CDR3 protein,CDR3 DNA
TRBJ2-3,TRBV25-1,-,few,CASSHGGTDTQYF,TGTGCCAGCAGTCACGGGGGCACAGATACGCAGTATTTT
TRBJ2-5,TRBV28,-,few,CATSDRGGKETQYF,TGTGCCACCTCAGACAGGGGAGGGAAAGAGACCCAGTACTTC
TRBJ1-1,TRBV4-1,-,once,CASSLRQENTEAFF,TGCGCCAGCAGCCTTCGACAGGAGAACACTGAAGCTTTCTTT
TRBJ2-3,TRBV29-1,-,few,CSVDIAIDTQYF,TGCAGCGTTGATATAGCCATAGATACGCAGTATTTT
TRBJ1-5,TRBV28,-,-,CASTFPSSNQPQHF,TGTGCCAGCACTTTCCCATCTAGCAATCAGCCCCAGCATTTT
TRBJ2-6,TRBV29-1,-,-,CSVGGGTGANVLTF,TGCAGCGTGGGGGGGGGCACTGGGGCCAACGTCCTGACTTTC
TRBJ2-1,TRBV28,TRBD2,few,CASSAGTRPAFF,TGTGCCAGCAGTGCCGGGACTAGGCCCGCTTTCTTC
TRBJ2-2,TRBV5-1,TRBD1,few,CASSLGADRGRTGELFF,TGCGCCAGCAGCTTGGGGGCTGACAGGGGGAGAACCGGGGAGCTGTTTTTT
TRBJ2-7,TRBV28,TRBD2,-,CASSLGGLAAYEQYF,TGTGCCAGCAGTTTGGGGGGACTAGCGGCCTACGAGCAGTACTTC
TRBJ1-3,TRBV7-9,-,-,CASSRGGPGNTIYF,TGTGCCAGCAGCCGAGGGGGACCTGGAAACACCATATATTTT
TRBJ2-2,TRBV5-6,-,-,CASSLAPATGELFF,TGTGCCAGCAGCTTAGCGCCGGCCACCGGGGAGCTGTTTTTT
TRBJ2-3,TRBV29-1,TRBD2,-,CSVHTPLSGRSDSDTQYF,TGCAGCGTCCACACGCCACTTAGCGGGAGGTCAGACTCAGATACGCAGTATTTT
TRBJ2-1,TRBV7-2,TRBD2,-,CASSRSGRAGEQFF,TGTGCCAGCAGCCGTAGCGGGAGGGCTGGTGAGCAGTTCTTC
TRBJ2-7,TRBV10-3,TRBD2,few,CAISGGGSESSYEQYF,TGTGCCATCAGTGGTGGCGGGAGCGAGAGCTCCTACGAGCAGTACTTC
TRBJ2-1,TRBV5-4,TRBD1,-,CASTTGGFYNEQFF,TGTGCCAGCACTACAGGGGGTTTCTACAATGAGCAGTTCTTC
TRBJ1-5,TRBV30,-,-,CAWGRGASNQPQHF,TGTGCCTGGGGTCGGGGGGCGAGCAATCAGCCCCAGCATTTT
TRBJ2-3,TRBV30,TRBD2,few,CAWSQRLAGGDTQYF,TGTGCCTGGAGTCAACGTCTAGCGGGAGGTGATACGCAGTATTTT
TRBJ2-7,TRBV29-1,TRBD2,few,CSVTSGSYEQYF,TGCAGCGTAACTAGCGGAAGCTACGAGCAGTACTTC
TRBJ2-7,TRBV27,-,-,CASIESQGSHEQYF,TGTGCCAGCATTGAAAGTCAGGGGTCCCACGAGCAGTACTTC
TRBJ2-5,TRBV7-9,-,many,CASSLALYWSKETQYF,TGTGCCAGCAGCTTAGCCTTATACTGGAGTAAAGAGACCCAGTACTTC
TRBJ1-1,TRBV7-2,-,few,CASSLVQGNTEAFF,TGTGCCAGCAGCCTCGTACAGGGCAACACTGAAGCTTTCTTT
TRBJ2-7,TRBV7-2,TRBD1,few,CASSSPGTACF,TGTGCCAGCAGCTCACCTGGGACAGCTTGCTTC
TRBJ1-1,TRBV18,-,many,CASSWGVQTEAFF,TGTGCCAGCTCATGGGGGGTTCAGACTGAAGCTTTCTTT